This T cell receptor (beta chain) was obtained from a study of CD8+ T cells in alopecia areata. Details on this clone: What it recognizes is unknown.

Study-level results: Clonality exceeded that of normal scalp in lesional scalp, most notably in alopecia totalis/universalis.

Trimming took 1 base from V and 2 from J, leaving 13 bases between them. There are 16 residues in the CDR3. Looked up from germline, CDR1 is MGHDK and CDR2 is SYGVNS. TCR sequencing used cDNA made by reverse transcription of extracted RNA. This table comes from immunoSEQ multiplex PCR, and its TCRdb copy is limited to in-frame clones, with some not included. The sample has about 130,000 clones, approximately 53% seen once. Peripheral blood and lesional scalp punch biopsies were taken from alopecia areata patients. The source material was CD4+ T cells sorted from blood, sampled at week 0. The source of this sequence is a human donor with alopecia areata. The chain carries TRBV25-1 and TRBJ2-3, with D tentatively TRBD2 (5 bases). The CDR3 is CASSESRTGLTDTQYF. CDR3 in DNA: TGTGCCAGCAGTGAATCAAGGACCGGACTCACAGATACGCAGTATTTT.